This entry is about one TCR beta chain. Its antigen specificity is not known. One base away there is no much larger clone; base qualities are not given. The data stem from a study of control samples from healthy donors and cancer patients (dated by TCRdb to 2018 to 2021). Trimmed from V: 3 bases; trimmed from J: 6 bases; junction bases lacking a gene match: 8. CDR1 DFQATT and CDR2 SNEGSKA are derived from the germline V gene (reference sequence). Counted from cysteine to phenylalanine, this CDR3 has 15 amino acids. Only the CDR3 part of the read is kept: 45 bases, read in frame from the first base. Library preparation used the immunoSEQ multiplex PCR assay. TCRdb obtained this table from immuneACCESS and retained in-frame rearrangements with V and J assigned. These tables miss some clones; where compared with another copy, unresolved V genes account for less than half of the shortfall, and the remainder is unexplained. This sample gives roughly 58,000 clones in total; more than 75% of them show up just once. The leading ten clones occupy about 12% of the sample.

This clonotype was sampled from a woman aged 60-70 years with lung cancer. Sequences were obtained from PBMCs. Recombination connected TRBV20-1 to TRBJ1-6; 7 junctional bases match TRBD1. This receptor has the CDR3 CSASQTGRFNSPLHF. The nucleotide sequence reads as follows: TGCAGTGCTAGTCAGACAGGGCGATTTAATTCACCCCTCCACTTT.